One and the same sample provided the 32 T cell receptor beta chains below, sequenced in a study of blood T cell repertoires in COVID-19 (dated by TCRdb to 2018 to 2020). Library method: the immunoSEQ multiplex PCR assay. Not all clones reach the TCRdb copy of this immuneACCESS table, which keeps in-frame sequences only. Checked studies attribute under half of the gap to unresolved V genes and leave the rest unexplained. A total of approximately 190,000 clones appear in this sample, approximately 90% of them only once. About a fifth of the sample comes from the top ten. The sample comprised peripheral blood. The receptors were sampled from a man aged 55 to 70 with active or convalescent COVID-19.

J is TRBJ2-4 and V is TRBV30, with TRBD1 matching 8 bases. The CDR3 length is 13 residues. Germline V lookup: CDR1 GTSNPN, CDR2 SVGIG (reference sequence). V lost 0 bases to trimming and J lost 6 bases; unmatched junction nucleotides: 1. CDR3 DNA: TGTGCCTGGAGTGTACAGGGGGGAAACATTCAGTACTTC. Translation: CAWSVQGGNIQYF.

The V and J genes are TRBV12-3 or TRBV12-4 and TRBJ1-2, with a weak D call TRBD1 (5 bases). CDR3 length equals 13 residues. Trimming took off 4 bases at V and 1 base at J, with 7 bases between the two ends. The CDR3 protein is CASSSDSNYGYTF. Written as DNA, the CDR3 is TGTGCCAGCAGTTCCGACAGTAACTATGGCTACACCTTC.

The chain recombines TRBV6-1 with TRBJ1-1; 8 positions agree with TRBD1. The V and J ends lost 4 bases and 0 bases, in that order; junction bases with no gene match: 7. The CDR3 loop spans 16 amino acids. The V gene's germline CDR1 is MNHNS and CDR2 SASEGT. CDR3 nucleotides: TGTGCCAGCAGTGCCCAAGGACAGGGCTTGAACACTGAAGCTTTCTTT. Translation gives CASSAQGQGLNTEAFF.

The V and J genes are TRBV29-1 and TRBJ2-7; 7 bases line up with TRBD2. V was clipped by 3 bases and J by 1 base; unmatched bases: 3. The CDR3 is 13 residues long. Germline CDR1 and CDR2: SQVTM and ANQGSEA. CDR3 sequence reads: CSVEGGGSYEQYF. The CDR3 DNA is TGCAGCGTTGAGGGCGGGGGTTCCTACGAGCAGTACTTC.

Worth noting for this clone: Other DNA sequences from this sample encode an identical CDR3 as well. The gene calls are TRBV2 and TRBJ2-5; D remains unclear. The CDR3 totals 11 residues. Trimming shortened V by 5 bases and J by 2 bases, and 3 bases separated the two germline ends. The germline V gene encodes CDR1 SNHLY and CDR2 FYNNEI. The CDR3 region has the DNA TGTGCCAGCAGTCCTCAAGAGACCCAGTACTTC. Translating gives CASSPQETQYF.

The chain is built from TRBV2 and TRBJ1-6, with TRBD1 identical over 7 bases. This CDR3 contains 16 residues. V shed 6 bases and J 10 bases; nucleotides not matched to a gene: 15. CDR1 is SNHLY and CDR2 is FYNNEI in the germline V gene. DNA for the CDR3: TGTGCCAGCAGCCTCATGACAGGGCAAAATGGATCACCCCTCCACTTT. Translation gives CASSLMTGQNGSPLHF.

CDR3 region: CASSPTSGTYNEQFF. CDR3 nucleotide sequence: TGTGCCAGCTCTCCGACTAGCGGGACCTACAATGAGCAGTTCTTC. The chain joins TRBV18 to TRBJ2-1; 11 bases agree with TRBD2. CDR1 and CDR2 from the germline V gene are KGHSH and LQKENI. V dropped 6 bases and J dropped 2; count of bases not matched to a gene: 3. This CDR3 has 15 amino acids.

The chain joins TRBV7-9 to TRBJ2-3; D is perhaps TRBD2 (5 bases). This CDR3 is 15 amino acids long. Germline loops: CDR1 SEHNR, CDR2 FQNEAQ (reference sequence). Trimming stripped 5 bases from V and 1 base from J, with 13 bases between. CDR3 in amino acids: CASSPARGGTDTQYF. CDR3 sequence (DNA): TGTGCCAGCAGCCCCGCCCGGGGAGGCACAGATACGCAGTATTTT.

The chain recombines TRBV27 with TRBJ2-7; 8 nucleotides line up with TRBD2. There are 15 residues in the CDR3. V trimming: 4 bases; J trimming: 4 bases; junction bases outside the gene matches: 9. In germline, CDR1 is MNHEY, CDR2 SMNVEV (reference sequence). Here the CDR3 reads CASSSPGLAAYEQYF. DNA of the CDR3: TGTGCCAGCAGTTCACCAGGACTAGCTGCGTACGAGCAGTACTTC.

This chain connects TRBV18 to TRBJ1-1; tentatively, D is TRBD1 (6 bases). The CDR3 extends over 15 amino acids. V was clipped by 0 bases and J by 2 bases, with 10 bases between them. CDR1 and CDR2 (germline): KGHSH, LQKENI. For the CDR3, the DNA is TGTGCCAGCTCACCACCGGGCAGGGGTAACACTGAAGCTTTCTTT. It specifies CASSPPGRGNTEAFF.

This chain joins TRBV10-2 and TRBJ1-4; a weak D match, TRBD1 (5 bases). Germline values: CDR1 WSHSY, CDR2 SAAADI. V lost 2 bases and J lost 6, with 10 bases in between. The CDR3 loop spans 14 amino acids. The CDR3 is CASSEGRVDEKLFF. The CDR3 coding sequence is TGCGCCAGCAGTGAGGGCAGGGTTGATGAAAAACTGTTTTTT.

In DNA form, the CDR3 reads TGTGCCAGCACAGATCCGGGCAGGGGTACCCAGTACTTC. Its protein product is CASTDPGRGTQYF. The rearrangement links TRBV6-6 to TRBJ2-5; possibly TRBD1 for D (6 bases). Trimming removed 7 bases from V and 8 bases from J, with 17 bases in between. The V gene's germline CDR1 is MNHNY and CDR2 SVGAGI (reference sequence). CDR3 length equals 13 residues.

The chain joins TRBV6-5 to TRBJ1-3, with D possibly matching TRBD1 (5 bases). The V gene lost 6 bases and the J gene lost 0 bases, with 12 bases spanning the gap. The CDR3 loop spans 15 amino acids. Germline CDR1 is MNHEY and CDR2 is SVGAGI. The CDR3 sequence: CASRQDTHSGNTIYF. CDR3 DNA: TGTGCCAGCAGACAGGACACTCACTCTGGAAACACCATATATTTT.

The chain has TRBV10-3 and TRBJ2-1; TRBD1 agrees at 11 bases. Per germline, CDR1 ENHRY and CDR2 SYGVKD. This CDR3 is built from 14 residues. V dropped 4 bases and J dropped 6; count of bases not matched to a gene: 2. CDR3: CAISAGQGANEQFF. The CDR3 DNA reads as TGTGCCATCAGTGCTGGACAGGGGGCCAATGAGCAGTTCTTC.

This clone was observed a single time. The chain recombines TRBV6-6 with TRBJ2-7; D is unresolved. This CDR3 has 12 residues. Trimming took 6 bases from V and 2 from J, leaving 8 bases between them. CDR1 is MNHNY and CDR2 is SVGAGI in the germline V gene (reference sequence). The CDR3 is CASSRRTYEQYF. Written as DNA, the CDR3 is TGTGCCAGCAGCCGCAGGACCTACGAGCAGTACTTC.

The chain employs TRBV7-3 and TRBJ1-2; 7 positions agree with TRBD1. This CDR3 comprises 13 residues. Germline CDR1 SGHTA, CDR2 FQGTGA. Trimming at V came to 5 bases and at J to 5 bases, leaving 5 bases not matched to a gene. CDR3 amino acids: CASSMTGFYGYTF. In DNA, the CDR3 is TGTGCCAGCAGCATGACAGGGTTTTATGGCTACACCTTC.

CDR3 coding DNA: TGTGCCAGCTCGAGTACCCCCGGGACAGGGAACACTGAAGCTTTCTTT. Protein sequence: CASSSTPGTGNTEAFF. The chain is built from TRBV19 and TRBJ1-1; 8 nucleotides agree with TRBD1. The CDR3 totals 16 residues. Germline assignment: CDR1 LNHDA and CDR2 SQIVND (reference sequence). V lost 9 bases to trimming and J lost 1 base; unmatched junction nucleotides: 13.

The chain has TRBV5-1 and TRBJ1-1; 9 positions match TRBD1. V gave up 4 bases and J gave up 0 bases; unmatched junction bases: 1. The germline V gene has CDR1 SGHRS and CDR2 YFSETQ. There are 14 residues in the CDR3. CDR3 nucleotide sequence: TGCGCCAGCAGCGACAGGGGGATGAACACTGAAGCTTTCTTT. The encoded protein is CASSDRGMNTEAFF.

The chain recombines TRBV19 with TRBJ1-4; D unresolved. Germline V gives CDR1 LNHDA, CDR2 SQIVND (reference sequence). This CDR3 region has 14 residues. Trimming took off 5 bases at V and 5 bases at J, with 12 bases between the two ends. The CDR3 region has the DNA TGTGCCAGTAGTCGAGGGCAGGCAAATGAAAAACTGTTTTTT. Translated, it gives CASSRGQANEKLFF.

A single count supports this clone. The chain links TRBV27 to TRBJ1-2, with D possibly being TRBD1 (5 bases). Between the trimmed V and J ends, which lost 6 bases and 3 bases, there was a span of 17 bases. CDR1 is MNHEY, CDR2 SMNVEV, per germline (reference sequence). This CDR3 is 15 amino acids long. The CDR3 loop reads CASSPYGRGDYGYTF. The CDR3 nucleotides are TGTGCCAGCAGCCCTTACGGGAGGGGAGACTATGGCTACACCTTC.

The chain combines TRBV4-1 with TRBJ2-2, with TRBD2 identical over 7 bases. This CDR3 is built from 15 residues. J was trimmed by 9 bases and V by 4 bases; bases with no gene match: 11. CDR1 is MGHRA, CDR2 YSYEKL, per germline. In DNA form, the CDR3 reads TGCGCCAGCAGCCCCGGGGCGGGGGTGGCCAGGGAGCTGTTTTTT. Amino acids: CASSPGAGVARELFF.

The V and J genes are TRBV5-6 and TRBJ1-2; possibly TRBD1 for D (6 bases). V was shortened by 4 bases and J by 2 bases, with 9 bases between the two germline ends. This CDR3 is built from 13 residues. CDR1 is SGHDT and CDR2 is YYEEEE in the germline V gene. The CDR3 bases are TGTGCCAGCAGCGTCGACAGGAACTATGGCTACACCTTC. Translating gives CASSVDRNYGYTF.

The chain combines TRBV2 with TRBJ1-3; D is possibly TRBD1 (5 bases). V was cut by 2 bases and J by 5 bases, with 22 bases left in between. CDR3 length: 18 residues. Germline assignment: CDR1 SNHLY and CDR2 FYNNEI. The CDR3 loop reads CASSEYMGIGGQRNTIYF. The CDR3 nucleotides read TGTGCCAGCAGTGAATATATGGGAATCGGGGGTCAACGAAACACCATATATTTT.

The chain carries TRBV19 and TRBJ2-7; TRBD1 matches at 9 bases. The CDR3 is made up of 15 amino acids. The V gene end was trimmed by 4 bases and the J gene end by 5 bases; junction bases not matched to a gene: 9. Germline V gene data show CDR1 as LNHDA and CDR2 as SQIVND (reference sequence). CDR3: CASSKAGTGKNEQYF. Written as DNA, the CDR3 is TGTGCCAGTAGTAAGGCCGGGACAGGGAAAAACGAGCAGTACTTC.

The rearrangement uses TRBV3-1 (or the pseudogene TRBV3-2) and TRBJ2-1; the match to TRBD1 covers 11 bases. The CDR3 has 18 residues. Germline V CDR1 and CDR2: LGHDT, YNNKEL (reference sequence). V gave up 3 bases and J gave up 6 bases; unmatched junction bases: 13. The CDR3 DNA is TGTGCCAGCAGCCAGGCTCTCCCCGGGACAGGGGGTATCAATGAGCAGTTCTTC. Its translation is CASSQALPGTGGINEQFF.

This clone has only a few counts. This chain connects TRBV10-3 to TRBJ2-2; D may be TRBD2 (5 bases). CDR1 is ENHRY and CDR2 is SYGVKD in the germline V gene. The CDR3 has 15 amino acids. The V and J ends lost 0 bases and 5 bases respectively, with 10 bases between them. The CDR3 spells CAISESGSGTGELFF. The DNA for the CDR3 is TGTGCCATCAGTGAGTCCGGAAGCGGAACCGGGGAGCTGTTTTTT.

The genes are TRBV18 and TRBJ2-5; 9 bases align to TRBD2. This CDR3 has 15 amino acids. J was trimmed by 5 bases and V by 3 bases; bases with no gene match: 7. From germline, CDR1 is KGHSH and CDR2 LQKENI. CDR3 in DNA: TGTGCCAGCTCACCCGCGCGGGGGGGCCGGGAGACCCAGTACTTC. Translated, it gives CASSPARGGRETQYF.

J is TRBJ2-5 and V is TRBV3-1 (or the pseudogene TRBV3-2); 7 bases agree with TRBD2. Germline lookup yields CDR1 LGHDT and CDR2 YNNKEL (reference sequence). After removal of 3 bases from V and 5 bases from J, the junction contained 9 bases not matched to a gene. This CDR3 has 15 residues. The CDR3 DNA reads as TGTGCCAGCAGCCACACTAGCGCTGGGGGGGAGACCCAGTACTTC. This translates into CASSHTSAGGETQYF.

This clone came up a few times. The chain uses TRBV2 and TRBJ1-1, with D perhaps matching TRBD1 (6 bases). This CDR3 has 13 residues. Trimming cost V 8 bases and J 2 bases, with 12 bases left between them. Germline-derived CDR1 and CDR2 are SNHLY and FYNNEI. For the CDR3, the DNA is TGTGCCAGCGTCCTGGACAGTAACACTGAAGCTTTCTTT. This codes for CASVLDSNTEAFF.

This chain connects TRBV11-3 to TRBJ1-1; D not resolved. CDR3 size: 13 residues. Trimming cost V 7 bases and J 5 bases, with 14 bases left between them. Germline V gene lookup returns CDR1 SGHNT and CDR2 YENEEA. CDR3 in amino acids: CASILAGGTEAFF. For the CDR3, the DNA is TGTGCCAGCATCTTGGCAGGTGGAACTGAAGCTTTCTTT.

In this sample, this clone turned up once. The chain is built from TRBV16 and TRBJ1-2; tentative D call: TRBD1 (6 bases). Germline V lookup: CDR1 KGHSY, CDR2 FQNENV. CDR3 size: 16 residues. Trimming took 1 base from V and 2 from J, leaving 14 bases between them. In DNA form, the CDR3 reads TGTGCCAGCAGCCAATGGAACCTGGACAGCAACTATGGCTACACCTTC. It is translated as CASSQWNLDSNYGYTF.

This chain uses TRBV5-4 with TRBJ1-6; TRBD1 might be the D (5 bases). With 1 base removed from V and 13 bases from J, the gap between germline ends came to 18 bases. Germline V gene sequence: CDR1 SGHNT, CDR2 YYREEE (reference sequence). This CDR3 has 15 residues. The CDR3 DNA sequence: TGTGCCAGCAGCTTGAGGGGAATGGGTGATCACCCCCTCCACTTT. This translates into CASSLRGMGDHPLHF.